Below are 17 T cell receptor beta chains sequenced from a single sample in a study of T cells expressing NK-cell markers. TCRdb re-called the 5' RACE reads and gives one entry per CDR3 protein, without DNA. The table lists 550,000 to 600,000 distinct CDR3 sequences, with approximately 4% in the top ten. The source material was blood T cells: a sorted CD56 or NKG2C T cell subset, CD4+ or CD8+ T cells, or bulk PBMC T cells (not recorded which). These TCRs come from a man aged 18 to 35 in good health.

The chain has TRBV13 and TRBJ2-7; TCRdb selects TRBD2, and the lack of DNA leaves this call unchecked. In germline, CDR1 is PRHDT, CDR2 FYEKMQ (reference sequence). There are 14 residues in the CDR3. CDR3 amino acids: CASSLRLAGYEQYF.

CDR3 protein: CSVEAGVNNEQFF. The chain has TRBV29-1 and TRBJ2-1; TCRdb returns TRBD1, unconfirmable since there is no DNA. Germline CDR1 and CDR2: SQVTM and ANQGSEA. The CDR3 extends over 13 amino acids.

The chain employs TRBV14 and TRBJ2-5. Looked up from germline, CDR1 is SGHDN and CDR2 is FVKESK. CDR3 length equals 14 residues. The CDR3 loop is CASSQRRLQETQYF.

The chain carries TRBV20-1 and TRBJ1-1. CDR1 and CDR2 from the germline V gene are DFQATT and SNEGSKA (reference sequence). The CDR3 loop spans 13 amino acids. The CDR3 here is CSARVPGYTEAFF.

V is TRBV7-2 and J is TRBJ2-7. The CDR3 sequence is 15 residues long. Per germline, CDR1 SGHTA and CDR2 FQGNSA. CDR3 sequence: CASSFLGRISYEQYF.

The chain has TRBV20-1 and TRBJ2-6; the TRBD1 assignment by TCRdb is unverifiable without DNA. Germline CDR1 reads DFQATT; CDR2 reads SNEGSKA (reference sequence). This CDR3 has 17 residues. CDR3 residues: CSAETGTALSGANVLTF.

The chain couples TRBV6-5 to TRBJ2-3; TCRdb's D call of TRBD2 is untestable without DNA. The CDR3 is made up of 17 amino acids. Germline V lookup: CDR1 MNHEY, CDR2 SVGAGI. This CDR3 reads CASSYLPRPGTGDTQYF.

The CDR3 loop is CASRLTQGNYQPQHF. V and J are TRBV12-3 or TRBV12-4 and TRBJ1-5; TCRdb names TRBD1, which stays unverified in the absence of DNA. The CDR3 runs 15 residues.

This chain uses TRBV6-5 with TRBJ2-6; TCRdb selects TRBD1, and the lack of DNA leaves this call unchecked. The CDR3 is made up of 16 amino acids. Germline CDR1 is MNHEY and CDR2 is SVGAGI. The CDR3 protein is CASSYRGAVGANVLTF.

V gene TRBV6-5 combines with J gene TRBJ2-3; TCRdb's D call, TRBD1, is unchecked because there is no DNA. This CDR3 has 15 residues. Germline lookup yields CDR1 MNHEY and CDR2 SVGAGI. CDR3 loop: CASSYAGIDADTQYF.

The chain is built from TRBV6-2 or TRBV6-3 and TRBJ1-5. Germline V gives CDR1 MNHEY, CDR2 SVGEGT. CDR3 length equals 14 residues. CDR3: CASSAQLSAQPQHF.

V usage is TRBV21-1 and J usage is TRBJ2-5; lacking DNA, the TRBD2 call made by TCRdb goes unchecked. TRBV21-1 is noted as a pseudogene. This CDR3 region has 22 residues. CDR3 amino acids: CASSKEPSAQLGGPPPPKTQYF.

The chain is built from TRBV29-1 and TRBJ2-1; TCRdb's D call, TRBD1, is unchecked because there is no DNA. The germline gives CDR1 SQVTM, CDR2 ANQGSEA. The CDR3 extends over 16 amino acids. CDR3 in amino acids: CSVEGETARFYNEQFF.

The chain employs TRBV7-9 and TRBJ1-6; TCRdb selects TRBD1, and the lack of DNA leaves this call unchecked. The CDR3 extends over 16 amino acids. Per germline, CDR1 SEHNR and CDR2 FQNEAQ (reference sequence). This chain's CDR3 is CASSLRGSSYNSPLHF.

V usage is TRBV29-1 and J usage is TRBJ2-1; TCRdb names TRBD2, which stays unverified in the absence of DNA. This CDR3 comprises 15 residues. The germline gives CDR1 SQVTM, CDR2 ANQGSEA. CDR3 sequence reads: CSVVLAGLSYNEQFF.

The chain's CDR3 is CASSSLSNEQFF. This chain links TRBV7-9 with TRBJ2-1. In germline, CDR1 is SEHNR, CDR2 FQNEAQ (reference sequence). The CDR3 totals 12 residues.

The V and J genes are TRBV6-1 and TRBJ2-7; TCRdb proposes TRBD1, but this gene call is untestable without DNA. This CDR3 spans 15 amino acids. Germline V gene lookup returns CDR1 MNHNS and CDR2 SASEGT. CDR3 residues: CASSEDRDTTAEQYF.